Here is one T cell receptor beta chain with its context. No antigen is known for it. This sample is drawn from a study of T-cell memory formation after mild COVID-19. In the study overall: TCR clusters largely stayed donor specific. The study, taken as a whole, reports: CD8+ contracting clones occupied EMRA, while CD4+ ones occupied mainly CM and EM. Whether day 37 second-wave clones are SARS-CoV-2-specific was not confirmed.

Germline V CDR1 and CDR2: DFQATT, SNEGSKA (reference sequence). This CDR3 region has 13 residues. The V end lost 2 bases, the J end lost 5 bases, and 12 bases lay between the germline ends. One entry per CDR3 protein results from TCRdb running MiXCR on the 5' RACE reads. Here the sample spans approximately 430,000 distinct CDR3 sequences, 20% to 30% being singletons. Material for sequencing was PBMCs or a T cell subset sorted from them (not recorded which). The clonotype originates from an adult woman who had mild COVID-19 (a few samples of this study predate the infection). Cell type and time point are not known. The V call is TRBV20-1, the J call TRBJ2-5, with a possible D match to TRBD1 (5 bases). The CDR3 region is CSARRGAWETQYF. CDR3 DNA sequence: TGCAGTGCTAGACGTGGGGCCTGGGAGACCCAGTACTTC.